These 22 T cell receptor beta chains share one sample of origin, sequenced in a study of T cell responses to AZD1222 COVID-19 vaccine. Sequencing was performed with immunoSEQ multiplex PCR; in TCRdb, only in-frame clones are kept and a portion is missing. Of some 120,000 clones listed, around 83% are singletons. The sequencing here drew on peripheral blood, taken 28 days after the second AZD1222 dose. These receptors all stem from an adult who received the AZD1222 COVID-19 vaccine.

The chain uses TRBV28 and TRBJ1-2, with D possibly matching TRBD1 (5 bases). The germline gives CDR1 MDHEN, CDR2 SYDVKM. The CDR3 consists of 14 residues. V was shortened by 4 bases and J by 7 bases, with 16 bases between the two germline ends. The CDR3 DNA sequence: TGTGCCAGCAGTTCTCAGGGCAGGGAGAGTGGCTACACCTTC. Protein: CASSSQGRESGYTF.

V and J are TRBV6-1 and TRBJ2-7; D is unresolved. The V gene lost 2 bases and the J gene lost 6 bases, with 8 bases spanning the gap. CDR1 and CDR2 from the germline V gene are MNHNS and SASEGT. The CDR3 is made up of 12 amino acids. CDR3 in DNA: TGTGCCAGCAGTGAATTTAGGCTCGAGCAGTACTTC. Its protein product is CASSEFRLEQYF.

This chain joins TRBV7-9 and TRBJ1-1; no definite D call. Per the germline V gene, CDR1 is SEHNR and CDR2 is FQNEAQ (reference sequence). This CDR3 has 10 residues. Between the trimmed V and J ends, which lost 6 bases and 2 bases, there was a span of 1 base. CDR3 sequence reads: CASSNTEAFF. CDR3 nucleotide sequence: TGTGCCAGCAGTAACACTGAAGCTTTCTTT.

The CDR3 region is CASSLGGQITDTQYF. The CDR3 DNA is TGCGCCAGCAGCTTGGGGGGGCAGATCACAGATACGCAGTATTTT. This chain connects TRBV5-1 to TRBJ2-3; tentatively, D is TRBD1 (6 bases). Germline assignment: CDR1 SGHRS and CDR2 YFSETQ. The CDR3 length is 15 residues. The V and J ends lost 0 bases and 2 bases respectively, with 10 bases between them.

CDR3 nucleotide sequence: TGTGCCAGCATGTGGCGGGAAAGCTCCTACAATGAGCAGTTCTTC. Its protein product is CASMWRESSYNEQFF. The chain uses TRBV2 and TRBJ2-1; D may be TRBD2 (6 bases). The CDR3 runs 15 residues. The V end was cut by 7 bases, the J end by 0 bases, with 13 bases between. Germline loops: CDR1 SNHLY, CDR2 FYNNEI.

V and J are TRBV7-9 and TRBJ1-1; unclear D gene. The CDR3 covers 13 residues. Germline V gene sequence: CDR1 SEHNR, CDR2 FQNEAQ (reference sequence). Between the trimmed V and J ends, which lost 3 bases and 0 bases, there was a span of 5 bases. The CDR3 DNA follows: TGTGCCAGCAGCTTTACCCTGAACACTGAAGCTTTCTTT. This codes for CASSFTLNTEAFF.

The chain uses TRBV19 and TRBJ1-2, with D maybe TRBD1 (6 bases). V gave up 6 bases and J gave up 2 bases, with 13 bases separating them. The CDR3 totals 14 residues. Germline V lookup: CDR1 LNHDA, CDR2 SQIVND (reference sequence). DNA of the CDR3: TGTGCCAGTAGCAGACAGGCGGAGAACTATGGCTACACCTTC. It is translated as CASSRQAENYGYTF.

This rearrangement joins TRBV18 to TRBJ1-4; 7 bases are shared with TRBD1. Germline V gives CDR1 KGHSH, CDR2 LQKENI. The CDR3 is made up of 15 amino acids. After removal of 4 bases from V and 3 bases from J, the junction contained 5 bases not matched to a gene. CDR3 nucleotide sequence: TGTGCCAGCTCACAAGACAGGGCGCCTAATGAAAAACTGTTTTTT. This gives the protein CASSQDRAPNEKLFF.

Worth noting for this clone: Different DNA sequences within this sample yield the same CDR3. The chain recombines TRBV7-2 with TRBJ2-7; 12 bases align to TRBD1. The J segment lost 6 bases and the V segment lost 3 bases, leaving 3 bases of the junction unmatched. Germline V CDR1 and CDR2: SGHTA, FQGNSA. This CDR3 is 14 amino acids long. The CDR3 loop reads CASSFRDRGREQYF. CDR3 nucleotide sequence: TGTGCCAGCAGCTTCCGGGACAGGGGGCGCGAGCAGTACTTC.

The chain employs TRBV7-2 and TRBJ1-2, with a weak D call TRBD1 (6 bases). Germline V gene data show CDR1 as SGHTA and CDR2 as FQGNSA. The CDR3 consists of 14 residues. The V and J ends lost 5 bases and 7 bases respectively, with 17 bases between them. The CDR3 bases are TGTGCCAGCAGCGCCCAGCAGGGGAAAATTGGCTACACCTTC. It codes for CASSAQQGKIGYTF.

The genes are TRBV4-3 and TRBJ2-1; D unresolved. V lost 3 bases and J 0 bases, leaving 9 bases between the germline ends. This CDR3 contains 15 residues. CDR1 and CDR2 (germline): LGHNA, YSLEER. CDR3 region: CASSQTVSSYNEQFF. The DNA for the CDR3 is TGCGCCAGCAGCCAGACGGTCAGCTCCTACAATGAGCAGTTCTTC.

V gene TRBV28 combines with J gene TRBJ2-7; D perhaps matches TRBD1 (5 bases). The V end lost 5 bases, the J end lost 2 bases, and 10 bases lay between the germline ends. The germline gives CDR1 MDHEN, CDR2 SYDVKM. This CDR3 is 13 amino acids long. CDR3 DNA: TGTGCCAGCAGTAAGGACAATACCTACGAGCAGTACTTC. It yields the protein CASSKDNTYEQYF. Full variable domain (missing parts from reference TRBV28 and TRBJ2-7): DVKVTQSSRYLVKRTGEKVFLECVQDMDHENMFWYRQDPGLGLRLIYFSYDVKMKEKGDIPEGYSVSREKKERFSLILESASTNQTSMYLCASSKDNTYEQYFGPGTRLTVT.

The J gene is TRBJ1-6, the V gene TRBV2; D uncertain. Germline CDR1 and CDR2: SNHLY and FYNNEI. Trimming shortened V by 7 bases and J by 0 bases, and 10 bases separated the two germline ends. This CDR3 has 15 amino acids. The DNA of the CDR3 is TGTGCCAGCAAGTTCGAGAGCTCCTATAATTCACCCCTCCACTTT. Protein product: CASKFESSYNSPLHF.

The table lists this clone with a count of one. The chain combines TRBV7-8 with TRBJ1-3; 8 bases fit TRBD1. The germline gives CDR1 SGHVS, CDR2 FQNEAQ. V lost 4 bases, J lost 4 bases, and 6 bases stayed unmatched. This CDR3 region has 15 residues. CDR3 in amino acids: CASSSYQGAGNTIYF. CDR3 DNA: TGTGCCAGCAGCTCTTATCAGGGGGCGGGAAACACCATATATTTT.

This clone was recorded a few times. Other DNA sequences in this sample translate to the same CDR3. The chain joins TRBV24-1 to TRBJ2-3; TRBD2 aligns across 8 bases. Unmatched junction bases numbered 2, after V lost 1 base and J lost 0 bases. The CDR3 is made up of 16 amino acids. Per the germline V gene, CDR1 is KGHDR and CDR2 is SFDVKD. CDR3 in DNA: TGTGCCACCAGTGATTTTAGCGGGGTAAGCACAGATACGCAGTATTTT. This translates into CATSDFSGVSTDTQYF.

The rearrangement links TRBV4-3 to TRBJ1-5, with D maybe TRBD1 (5 bases). In germline, CDR1 is LGHNA, CDR2 YSLEER. CDR3 size: 15 residues. Trimming removed 2 bases from V and 2 bases from J, with 10 bases in between. The CDR3 DNA is TGCGCCAGCAGCCAATCCAGGGAGGGCAATCAGCCCCAGCATTTT. It codes for CASSQSREGNQPQHF.

The V gene is TRBV3-1 (or the pseudogene TRBV3-2), the J gene TRBJ1-1; D gene ambiguous. Trimming cost V 1 base and J 1 base, with 10 bases left between them. The CDR3 contains 15 residues. Germline V lookup: CDR1 LGHDT, CDR2 YNNKEL (reference sequence). CDR3 protein: CASSQGVSPNTEAFF. CDR3 nucleotide sequence: TGTGCCAGCAGCCAAGGAGTCAGCCCGAACACTGAAGCTTTCTTT.

This chain connects TRBV4-3 to TRBJ1-2, with D hard to call. Germline values: CDR1 LGHNA, CDR2 YSLEER. V was shortened by 0 bases and J by 4 bases, with 9 bases between the two germline ends. CDR3 size: 14 residues. The CDR3 loop is CASSQDRAVYGYTF. The DNA for the CDR3 is TGCGCCAGCAGCCAAGATAGAGCGGTCTATGGCTACACCTTC.

The chain couples TRBV4-2 to TRBJ1-4; D gene unclear. CDR1 is LGHNA and CDR2 is YNFKEQ in the germline V gene. The length of the CDR3 is 15 residues. Trimming pared 0 bases from V and 8 bases from J, leaving 13 bases between. For the CDR3, the DNA is TGTGCCAGCAGCCAAGAAAGGCGGGATCACGAAAAACTGTTTTTT. It specifies CASSQERRDHEKLFF.

Only one count was recorded for this clone. V usage is TRBV9 and J usage is TRBJ2-1; 14 nucleotides match TRBD2. Per germline, CDR1 SGDLS and CDR2 YYNGEE. V lost 0 bases and J lost 0; bases outside the gene matches: 5. There are 19 residues in the CDR3. The CDR3 reads CASSVGLAGGSLSYNEQFF. CDR3 bases: TGTGCCAGCAGCGTAGGACTAGCGGGGGGGTCACTCTCCTACAATGAGCAGTTCTTC.

This sequence joins TRBV5-4 and TRBJ1-1; D perhaps matches TRBD1 (5 bases). This CDR3 has 13 amino acids. The germline V gene has CDR1 SGHNT and CDR2 YYREEE (reference sequence). Trimming left V 1 base short and J 7 bases short, with 11 bases between. DNA of the CDR3: TGTGCCAGCAGCTTGCAGGGAATGGGTGAAGCTTTCTTT. This translates into CASSLQGMGEAFF.

This clone was detected only once. The V gene is TRBV4-2, the J gene TRBJ1-3, with D uncertain. This CDR3 is 16 amino acids long. Germline-derived CDR1 and CDR2 are LGHNA and YNFKEQ. The V end was cut by 0 bases, the J end by 1 base, with 10 bases between. CDR3 sequence: CASSQDPAESGNTIYF. CDR3 DNA sequence: TGTGCCAGCAGCCAAGATCCGGCGGAATCTGGAAACACCATATATTTT.